Shown below are 26 T cell receptor beta chains from a single sample sequenced in a study of T cell repertoires in cytomegalovirus infection. A single record per CDR3 protein comes from TCRdb applying MiXCR to the reads. The data contain about 150,000 distinct CDR3 sequences, about 25% of them singletons. The sample consisted of PBMCs. These receptors were obtained from a human donor in good health (CMV status not recorded). Some clones in this sample may be carry-over from other donors' samples.

The DNA of the CDR3 is TGTGCCAGCTCACGGGACATGACCTACGAGCAGTACTTC. The encoded protein is CASSRDMTYEQYF. V and J are TRBV18 and TRBJ2-7; D possibly corresponds to TRBD1 (6 bases). Germline V gene data show CDR1 as KGHSH and CDR2 as LQKENI. The V end lost 4 bases, the J end lost 2 bases, and 9 bases lay between the germline ends. The CDR3 covers 13 residues. Full variable domain (remainder filled in from reference TRBV18 and TRBJ2-7): NAGVMQNPRHLVRRRGQEARLRCSPMKGHSHVYWYRQLPEEGLKFMVYLQKENIIDESGMPKERFSAEFPKEGPSILRIQQVVRGDSAAYFCASSRDMTYEQYFGPGTRLTVT.

In this sample, this clonotype turned up many times. The chain joins TRBV7-2 to TRBJ2-7, with a tentative D call TRBD1 (6 bases). V shed 4 bases and J shed 5 bases, with 9 bases lying between them. Germline V lookup: CDR1 SGHTA, CDR2 FQGNSA. The length of the CDR3 is 12 residues. CDR3 in amino acids: CASSSTGHEQYF. In nucleotides, the CDR3 is TGTGCCAGCAGCTCGACAGGCCACGAGCAGTACTTC.

The sample holds many counts of this clonotype. This rearrangement joins TRBV7-2 to TRBJ2-1; 7 bases map to TRBD2. The CDR3 has 15 residues. CDR1 is SGHTA and CDR2 is FQGNSA in the germline V gene. V lost 3 bases and J lost 8; bases outside the gene matches: 10. The CDR3 bases are TGTGCCAGCAGCTTGACTAGCAATAGGGTCGATGAGCAGTTCTTC. Translation gives CASSLTSNRVDEQFF.

The chain links TRBV28 to TRBJ1-6; a weak D match, TRBD1 (6 bases). Germline assignment: CDR1 MDHEN and CDR2 SYDVKM. The CDR3 is made up of 16 amino acids. The V end lost 2 bases, the J end lost 9 bases, and 17 bases lay between the germline ends. The CDR3 loop is CASSLLGAYNSSPLHF. CDR3 DNA sequence: TGTGCCAGCAGTTTACTGGGGGCTTATAATAGTTCACCCCTCCACTTT.

This clonotype was seen a few times. The V and J genes are TRBV28 and TRBJ2-1; tentative D call: TRBD1 (5 bases). V lost 5 bases, J lost 10 bases, and 12 bases lay in between. The CDR3 is 12 residues long. CDR1 and CDR2 from the germline V gene are MDHEN and SYDVKM. CDR3 sequence reads: CASSPKSGEQFF. CDR3 nucleotide sequence: TGTGCCAGCAGTCCAAAATCAGGGGAGCAGTTCTTC.

This clonotype was recorded many times. The CDR3, as DNA: TGTGCCAGCAGCTTAGCAGCGGGAGGGAATAATGAGCAGTTCTTC. Protein product: CASSLAAGGNNEQFF. V is TRBV7-9 and J is TRBJ2-1; TRBD2 aligns across 10 bases. The CDR3 runs 15 residues. V shed 0 bases, J shed 7 bases, and the junction held 3 bases outside the gene matches. Germline V gene data show CDR1 as SEHNR and CDR2 as FQNEAQ (reference sequence).

In its sample, this clonotype was seen many times. The chain combines TRBV7-2 with TRBJ2-1; D remains ambiguous. The germline CDR1 and CDR2 sequences are SGHTA and FQGNSA. V was shortened by 1 base and J by 8 bases, with 6 bases between the two germline ends. The CDR3 length is 12 residues. The CDR3 here is CASSLEGYEQFF. The CDR3 DNA reads TGTGCCAGCAGCTTAGAAGGGTATGAGCAGTTCTTC.

This rearrangement joins TRBV20-1 to TRBJ2-7; D call uncertain. The CDR3 extends over 13 amino acids. The germline V gene encodes CDR1 DFQATT and CDR2 SNEGSKA (reference sequence). The V end was cut by 0 bases, the J end by 1 base, with 7 bases between. The CDR3 loop is CSARERHSYEQYF. The CDR3 coding sequence is TGCAGTGCTAGAGAAAGGCATTCCTACGAGCAGTACTTC.

Turning to this clonotype: A much larger clone differs from this one at a single base, so this may be a read error. This rearrangement joins TRBV15 to TRBJ2-1, with 8 bases lining up with TRBD1. From germline, CDR1 is LNHNV and CDR2 YYDKDF (reference sequence). V shed 7 bases and J 6 bases; nucleotides not matched to a gene: 8. The CDR3 is made up of 14 amino acids. CDR3 sequence: CATTTGQGVNEQFF. As DNA, the CDR3 is TGTGCCACCACTACAGGACAGGGCGTCAATGAGCAGTTCTTC.

This clonotype was counted ten times or more. The chain joins TRBV7-9 to TRBJ2-5; the D is unclear. Trimming cost V 6 bases and J 1 base, with 12 bases left between them. The CDR3 sequence is 14 residues long. Germline CDR1 SEHNR, CDR2 FQNEAQ (reference sequence). CDR3: CASSFSWAQETQYF. The CDR3 DNA reads as TGTGCCAGCAGTTTTAGCTGGGCCCAAGAGACCCAGTACTTC.

The gene calls are TRBV27 and TRBJ2-1; TRBD2 agrees at 9 bases. CDR1 MNHEY and CDR2 SMNVEV come from the germline V gene (reference sequence). The CDR3 runs 17 residues. The junction had 13 bases not matched to a gene; V was cut back by 2 bases and J by 8 bases. In DNA, the CDR3 is TGTGCCAGCAGTTTACCCCCGGGCCTAGCGGGAACCGATGAGCAGTTCTTC. Translating it yields CASSLPPGLAGTDEQFF.

The chain combines TRBV15 with TRBJ2-1; 8 nucleotides align to TRBD2. The CDR3 totals 15 residues. The germline gives CDR1 LNHNV, CDR2 YYDKDF (reference sequence). V lost 1 base and J lost 7; bases outside the gene matches: 6. The CDR3 bases are TGTGCCACCAGCAGAGTTCGGGAGGGCCGGAATGAGCAGTTCTTC. Translated, it gives CATSRVREGRNEQFF.

This clonotype occurred once. V and J are TRBV20-1 and TRBJ1-6, with D hard to call. The CDR3 is made up of 15 amino acids. Deletions cut 3 bases from V and 7 bases from J, with 16 bases between. Germline CDR1 and CDR2: DFQATT and SNEGSKA (reference sequence). CDR3 residues: CSASGPSDGNSPLHF. CDR3 nucleotide sequence: TGCAGTGCTAGCGGACCATCTGACGGCAATTCACCCCTCCACTTT.

In this sample, this clonotype turned up many times. The chain uses TRBV12-3 or TRBV12-4 and TRBJ1-2; perhaps TRBD1 as D (5 bases). The CDR3 is 13 residues long. With 10 bases removed from V and 5 bases from J, the gap between germline ends came to 17 bases. The CDR3 DNA is TGTGCCACCGGGACTCTTGCTATATATGGCTACACCTTC. As protein: CATGTLAIYGYTF.

This clonotype was detected a few times. This chain joins TRBV28 and TRBJ1-1, with 7 bases matching TRBD1. This CDR3 spans 16 amino acids. V gave up 7 bases and J gave up 7 bases; unmatched junction bases: 18. CDR1 is MDHEN and CDR2 is SYDVKM in the germline V gene. The CDR3 coding sequence is TGTGCCAGCACCACCCCTTCAGGGGGGAGTGTGAGTGAAGCTTTCTTT. It codes for CASTTPSGGSVSEAFF.

This clonotype was seen at least ten times. V is TRBV7-2 and J is TRBJ2-7; 8 bases are a match to TRBD2. The CDR3 length is 15 residues. Losses at the gene ends were 4 bases for V and 2 bases for J; bases not matched to a gene: 7. The germline V gene has CDR1 SGHTA and CDR2 FQGNSA. In nucleotides, the CDR3 is TGTGCCAGCAGCTCAGGACTAGCCTTAACCTACGAGCAGTACTTC. Protein sequence: CASSSGLALTYEQYF.

This clonotype was detected a few times. This rearrangement joins TRBV4-1 to TRBJ2-5; a weak D match, TRBD1 (6 bases). From germline, CDR1 is MGHRA and CDR2 YSYEKL. Between the trimmed V and J ends, which lost 3 bases and 5 bases, there was a span of 10 bases. This CDR3 is built from 13 residues. Here the CDR3 DNA reads TGCGCCAGCAGCCAGGTCCAGGGGGAGACCCAGTACTTC. This gives the protein CASSQVQGETQYF.

This clonotype was picked up many times. This chain links TRBV28 with TRBJ1-4; 9 bases agree with TRBD1. The CDR3 has 15 amino acids. Germline-derived CDR1 and CDR2 are MDHEN and SYDVKM. The ends lost 5 bases at V and 8 bases at J; junction bases unmatched: 9. This chain's CDR3 is CASSIVGTGSEKLFF. Written as DNA, the CDR3 is TGTGCCAGCAGTATAGTCGGGACAGGGAGCGAAAAACTGTTTTTT.

This clonotype was seen more than once but under ten times. The CDR3 protein is CASSQGQGASNQPQHF. DNA for the CDR3: TGTGCCAGCAGCCAAGGGCAGGGGGCAAGCAATCAGCCCCAGCATTTT. The chain employs TRBV7-2 and TRBJ1-5, with TRBD1 matching over 8 bases. The junction had 7 bases not matched to a gene; V was cut back by 5 bases and J by 1 base. CDR3 length: 16 amino acids. The germline V gene encodes CDR1 SGHTA and CDR2 FQGNSA.

J is TRBJ1-2 and V is TRBV28, with D maybe TRBD1 (5 bases). The V and J ends lost 3 bases and 7 bases respectively, with 15 bases between them. CDR3 length equals 14 residues. In germline, CDR1 is MDHEN, CDR2 SYDVKM. The CDR3 loop reads CASSFPPAGGGYTF. CDR3 DNA: TGTGCCAGCAGTTTCCCGCCCGCCGGGGGTGGCTACACCTTC.

The chain joins TRBV20-1 to TRBJ2-1; 9 bases map to TRBD2. The junction had 15 bases not matched to a gene; V was cut back by 5 bases and J by 10 bases. In germline, CDR1 is DFQATT, CDR2 SNEGSKA (reference sequence). This CDR3 has 15 residues. CDR3 in DNA: TGCAGTGCTCCCCGAGGTAGCGGGAGAGTCGAGGAGCAGTTCTTC. This codes for CSAPRGSGRVEEQFF.

This clonotype occurred many times. The chain uses TRBV7-9 and TRBJ1-5; weak D call: TRBD1 (5 bases). The V and J ends lost 1 base and 7 bases respectively, with 11 bases between them. Germline CDR1 SEHNR, CDR2 FQNEAQ (reference sequence). The CDR3 spans 14 residues. The CDR3 here is CASSLDRGWQPQHF. The DNA of the CDR3 is TGTGCCAGCAGCTTAGACCGGGGCTGGCAGCCCCAGCATTTT.

Comment on this clonotype: Sequence at one end of the junction differs from germline and may be a read error. V and J are TRBV28 and TRBJ2-1; D possibly matches TRBD1 or TRBD2 (5 bases each). Germline CDR1 reads MDHEN; CDR2 reads SYDVKM. This CDR3 has 15 amino acids. For the CDR3, the DNA is TGTTCCAGCAGTACCGGGACGAGGTCGGACAATGAGCAGTTCTTC. Protein sequence: CSSSTGTRSDNEQFF.

The gene calls are TRBV5-5 and TRBJ1-1; D is uncertain. CDR1 is SGHKS, CDR2 YYEKEE, per germline (reference sequence). The CDR3 runs 14 residues. The V end lost 0 bases, the J end lost 3 bases, and 9 bases lay between the germline ends. As DNA, the CDR3 is TGTGCCAGCAGCTTGGAACTTGGGTACACTGAAGCTTTCTTT. Residues: CASSLELGYTEAFF.

This clonotype showed up just a few times. The V gene is TRBV11-1, the J gene TRBJ2-5, with 8 bases aligning to TRBD1. The CDR3 is made up of 16 amino acids. Germline CDR1 and CDR2: SGHAT and FQDESV (reference sequence). V gave up 5 bases and J gave up 6 bases; unmatched junction bases: 14. This chain's CDR3 is CASSPRTGGGRQTQYF. CDR3 coding DNA: TGTGCCAGCAGCCCGAGAACAGGGGGTGGTCGGCAGACCCAGTACTTC.

There are a few counts of this clonotype. The chain has TRBV6-2 or TRBV6-3 and TRBJ1-5, with 9 bases identical to TRBD1. CDR3 length equals 12 residues. Trimming took 11 bases from V and 7 from J; bases not matched to a gene: 6. Germline CDR1 and CDR2: MNHEY and SVGEGT. The CDR3 sequence is CASRQGGQPQHF. In DNA, the CDR3 is TGTGCCTCGAGACAGGGGGGACAGCCCCAGCATTTT.